This T cell receptor (beta chain) was identified in a study of Ad26.COV2.S vaccination and SARS-CoV-2 variants. Findings and caveats of the study: Once vaccination had occurred, spike-specific CD8+ and CD4+ T cell responses reportedly showed substantial breadth. Total T cell responses, in the TCR breadth and depth analyses, may have been underestimated.

The method was immunoSEQ multiplex PCR; TCRdb's version includes in-frame clones alone and lacks a portion of them. The sample yields hundreds of thousands of clones, 89% seen once. Noted treatment: over 15 received Ad26.COV2.S at low or high dose, single or two shots; roughly five received placebo; per-sample allocation not given. Each sample was drawn 63 days after the first injection (of vaccine or placebo). A Boston donor was an adult aged 18-55 years. Looked up from germline, CDR1 is LGHDT and CDR2 is YNNKEL (reference sequence). The CDR3 covers 14 residues. V was cut by 5 bases and J by 2 bases, with 12 bases left in between. Comments on this clone: Its antigen is not known.

Sequencing used peripheral blood, obtained in a trial of Ad26.COV2.S vaccine versus placebo. This TCR was sampled from a person aged 18-60 years who received the Ad26.COV2.S COVID-19 vaccine or a placebo. This chain connects TRBV3-1 (or the pseudogene TRBV3-2) to TRBJ1-2, with a tentative D call TRBD1 (5 bases). Here the CDR3 DNA reads TGTGCCAGCAGCTGGCAGGGTGCCAACTATGGCTACACCTTC. Protein product: CASSWQGANYGYTF.